These 27 T cell receptor beta chains share one sample of origin, sequenced in a study of regulatory T cells in long-lasting Graves disease. With iRepertoire HTBI primers and Arm-PCR of CDR3 regions, TCR beta libraries were built. A single record per CDR3 protein comes from TCRdb applying MiXCR to the multiplex PCR reads. The profile covers 680,000 or so distinct CDR3 sequences, with less than 20% appearing a single time and 15% to 20% taken by the ten largest. Noted time point: newly diagnosed GD, antithyroid drugs for less than 3 months. Scientists built the TCR library using RNA that was extracted from PBMCs. This sample was also put to use in a study of T cells in Graves' hyperthyroidism and ophthalmopathy.

The material was peripheral blood mononuclear cells (PBMCs), obtained at new diagnosis, from a patient treated with antithyroid drugs. The origin of the receptors is a young woman with Graves disease.

In its sample, this clonotype was seen many times. The chain couples TRBV24-1 to TRBJ2-3; 11 bases fit TRBD2. Germline V gene lookup returns CDR1 KGHDR and CDR2 SFDVKD. The J segment lost 4 bases and the V segment lost 3 bases, leaving 5 bases of the junction unmatched. CDR3 size: 16 residues. The CDR3 DNA follows: TGTGCCACCAGTGATACAGGACTAGCGGGTGCAGATACGCAGTATTTT. Translated, it gives CATSDTGLAGADTQYF.

The V gene is TRBV5-5, the J gene TRBJ1-5; D not certain. The CDR3 runs to 14 residues. Germline values: CDR1 SGHKS, CDR2 YYEKEE (reference sequence). V dropped 3 bases and J dropped 1 base, with 8 bases sitting between them. The CDR3 nucleotides are TGTGCCAGCAGCTACGGGATGAGCAATCAGCCCCAGCATTTT. Its translation: CASSYGMSNQPQHF.

This clonotype has at least ten counts. This chain connects TRBV28 to TRBJ2-5; D may match TRBD1 or TRBD2 (6 bases each). The CDR3 totals 13 residues. The germline V gene has CDR1 MDHEN and CDR2 SYDVKM. V lost 6 bases to trimming and J lost 5 bases, with 13 bases between them. The CDR3 region is CASSHQGRETQYF. The DNA for the CDR3 is TGTGCCAGCAGCCATCAGGGGAGGGAGACCCAGTACTTC.

This clonotype was recorded a few times. J is TRBJ2-2 and V is TRBV4-1, with TRBD2 matching 11 bases. V dropped 1 base and J dropped 6; count of bases not matched to a gene: 10. Germline lookup yields CDR1 MGHRA and CDR2 YSYEKL. This CDR3 spans 18 amino acids. The CDR3 region is CASSQGGLAVFMAGELFF. The CDR3 nucleotides are TGCGCCAGCAGCCAAGGGGGACTAGCGGTGTTTATGGCCGGGGAGCTGTTTTTT.

This clonotype was observed many times. This sequence joins TRBV12-5 and TRBJ2-1; D possibly corresponds to TRBD2 (7 bases). Trimming took 6 bases from V and 7 from J, leaving 25 bases between them. Germline lookup yields CDR1 LGHNT and CDR2 FRNRAP. The CDR3 totals 17 residues. The CDR3 loop reads CASGQESRGAGRNEQFF. CDR3 DNA sequence: TGTGCTAGTGGACAAGAGTCTCGGGGGGCCGGTAGGAATGAGCAGTTCTTC.

This clonotype has just a few counts. The chain carries TRBV30 and TRBJ1-3; TRBD1 might be the D (5 bases). CDR1 GTSNPN and CDR2 SVGIG come from the germline V gene (reference sequence). This CDR3 is built from 19 residues. Trimming cost V 0 bases and J 4 bases, with 25 bases left between them. The CDR3 region is CAWSVPDSITGLGGNTIYF. DNA for the CDR3: TGTGCCTGGAGTGTACCGGACTCTATTACAGGTCTGGGGGGAAACACCATATATTTT.

This clonotype appeared a few times. The chain carries TRBV7-9 and TRBJ2-3; TRBD1 agrees at 8 bases. The ends lost 5 bases at V and 3 bases at J; junction bases unmatched: 7. Germline V CDR1 and CDR2: SEHNR, FQNEAQ (reference sequence). The CDR3 covers 15 residues. The CDR3 here is CASSPQGQVTDTQYF. CDR3 DNA: TGTGCCAGCAGCCCCCAGGGACAGGTAACAGATACGCAGTATTTT.

This clonotype was seen ten or more times. V gene TRBV24-1 combines with J gene TRBJ2-7, with TRBD1 matching over 10 bases. Trimming took 5 bases from V and 3 from J; bases not matched to a gene: 3. CDR1 and CDR2 from the germline V gene are KGHDR and SFDVKD. The CDR3 is 14 amino acids. The CDR3 DNA follows: TGTGCCACCAGTGTCGGGACAGGGGACTACGAGCAGTACTTC. This gives the protein CATSVGTGDYEQYF.

The chain links TRBV18 to TRBJ2-1; TRBD1 matches at 10 bases. The germline V gene encodes CDR1 KGHSH and CDR2 LQKENI. The CDR3 runs to 13 residues. The junction had 9 bases not matched to a gene; V was cut back by 4 bases and J by 15 bases. The CDR3 sequence is CASSQTGQGMPFF. The DNA of the CDR3 is TGTGCCAGCTCACAAACGGGACAGGGGATGCCGTTCTTC.

This clonotype was seen a handful of times. The V call is TRBV30, the J call TRBJ1-1; no firm D call. Looked up from germline, CDR1 is GTSNPN and CDR2 is SVGIG (reference sequence). This CDR3 region has 14 residues. CDR3 in amino acids: CAGWGKQLNTEAFF. In DNA, the CDR3 is TGTGCGGGGTGGGGAAAACAGCTGAACACTGAAGCTTTCTTT. Based on the CDR3 plus reference TRBV30 and TRBJ1-1, the full variable domain is SQTIHQWPATLVQPVGSPLSLECTVEGTSNPNLYWYRQAAGRGLQLLFYSVGIGQISSEVPQNLSASRPQDRQFILSSKKLLLSDSGFYLCAGWGKQLNTEAFFGQGTRLTVV.

The chain has TRBV7-6 and TRBJ2-1; 8 bases fit TRBD2. V shed 3 bases and J 5 bases; nucleotides not matched to a gene: 9. The CDR3 has 16 residues. Germline V gene sequence: CDR1 SGHVS, CDR2 FNYEAQ. This CDR3 is CASSFGTSPLDNEQFF. In DNA form, the CDR3 reads TGTGCCAGCAGCTTCGGGACTAGTCCTTTGGACAATGAGCAGTTCTTC.

The rearrangement uses TRBV27 and TRBJ2-7; the D call may be TRBD1 or TRBD2 (5 bases each). CDR1 is MNHEY and CDR2 is SMNVEV in the germline V gene (reference sequence). This CDR3 comprises 15 residues. V lost 2 bases, J lost 2 bases, and 13 bases lay in between. The CDR3 DNA reads TGTGCCAGCAGTTTAGTGTCTCAGGGACCCTACGAGCAGTACTTC. This translates into CASSLVSQGPYEQYF.

The DNA of the CDR3 is TGTGCCAGCAGCGTAGGAACAGTAAGGACCGGGGAGCTGTTTTTT. Protein sequence: CASSVGTVRTGELFF. J is TRBJ2-2 and V is TRBV9; D is ambiguous. The CDR3 sequence is 15 residues long. Per germline, CDR1 SGDLS and CDR2 YYNGEE. V lost 0 bases and J 5 bases, leaving 11 bases between the germline ends.

This clonotype was picked up a small number of times. The chain's CDR3 is CATSDPSTGANEQFF. CDR3 nucleotide sequence: TGTGCCACCAGTGACCCTTCGACGGGGGCGAATGAGCAGTTCTTC. The chain carries TRBV24-1 and TRBJ2-1; D is tentatively TRBD1 or TRBD2 (6 bases each). Deletions cut 4 bases from V and 7 bases from J, with 16 bases between. From germline, CDR1 is KGHDR and CDR2 SFDVKD. The CDR3 covers 15 residues.

The chain has TRBV30 and TRBJ2-1; tentative D call: TRBD1 (5 bases). This CDR3 has 15 residues. Trimming left V 4 bases short and J 7 bases short, with 20 bases between. The germline V gene has CDR1 GTSNPN and CDR2 SVGIG (reference sequence). CDR3 DNA sequence: TGTGCCTGGACTGATTCGCGGAAAGGGGCTAATGAGCAGTTCTTC. Translated: CAWTDSRKGANEQFF.

This chain links TRBV11-2 with TRBJ2-2; possibly TRBD1 for D (5 bases). CDR3 size: 15 residues. Germline-derived CDR1 and CDR2 are SGHAT and FQNNGV. Deletions cut 2 bases from V and 1 base from J, with 8 bases between. The CDR3 DNA reads as TGTGCCAGCAGCTTACGTGGACAGAACACCGGGGAGCTGTTTTTT. It yields the protein CASSLRGQNTGELFF. The full variable domain, with the rest looked up from reference TRBV11-2 and TRBJ2-2, is EAGVAQSPRYKIIEKRQSVAFWCNPISGHATLYWYQQILGQGPKLLIQFQNNGVVDDSQLPKDRFSAERLKGVDSTLKIQPAKLEDSAVYLCASSLRGQNTGELFFGEGSRLTVL.

This clonotype was seen ten or more times. The gene calls are TRBV7-2 and TRBJ2-1, with 9 bases that match TRBD2. Germline CDR1 SGHTA, CDR2 FQGNSA. The CDR3 is 15 residues long. The J segment lost 6 bases and the V segment lost 3 bases, leaving 6 bases of the junction unmatched. The CDR3 DNA follows: TGTGCCAGCAGCTTTAGCGGGAGTATGGGCAATGAGCAGTTCTTC. This gives the protein CASSFSGSMGNEQFF.

At least ten counts were recorded for this clonotype. The chain combines TRBV2 with TRBJ2-1; 7 bases align to TRBD2. V lost 7 bases, J lost 5 bases, and 8 bases stayed unmatched. The CDR3 length is 14 residues. Germline assignment: CDR1 SNHLY and CDR2 FYNNEI. Written as DNA, the CDR3 is TGTGCCAGCATAACTAGCGAAATGAACAATGAGCAGTTCTTC. Residues: CASITSEMNNEQFF.

This clonotype was recorded at least ten times. One junction end disagrees with the germline gene, perhaps due to a read error. The chain uses TRBV11-2 and TRBJ2-3, with TRBD2 as a possible D gene (6 bases). The CDR3 runs 15 residues. CDR1 and CDR2 (germline): SGHAT, FQNNGV. CDR3 sequence (DNA): TGCGCCAGCAGCTTGGGGGGAGGTACCACAGATACGCAGTATTTT. Amino acids: CASSLGGGTTDTQYF.

This clonotype was seen only a few times. This chain joins TRBV20-1 and TRBJ1-6, with 7 bases aligning to TRBD1. The CDR3 contains 17 residues. CDR1 DFQATT and CDR2 SNEGSKA come from the germline V gene (reference sequence). With 6 bases clipped from V and 0 bases from J, the junction kept 11 bases outside the gene matches. The CDR3, as DNA: TGCAGTGCCTCCCCTGACAGGGAAAGCTCCTATAATTCACCCCTCCACTTT. This gives the protein CSASPDRESSYNSPLHF.

This clonotype occurred many times. The V gene is TRBV11-2, the J gene TRBJ2-1; TRBD2 might be the D (5 bases). The CDR3 extends over 15 amino acids. V dropped 2 bases and J dropped 7 bases, with 15 bases sitting between them. Germline values: CDR1 SGHAT, CDR2 FQNNGV. This chain's CDR3 is CASSLREAALNEQFF. In DNA, the CDR3 is TGTGCCAGCAGCTTAAGAGAAGCGGCGCTTAATGAGCAGTTCTTC. Together with reference TRBV11-2 and TRBJ2-1, the CDR3 gives the full variable domain: EAGVAQSPRYKIIEKRQSVAFWCNPISGHATLYWYQQILGQGPKLLIQFQNNGVVDDSQLPKDRFSAERLKGVDSTLKIQPAKLEDSAVYLCASSLREAALNEQFFGPGTRLTVL.

CDR3 DNA: TGTGCCAGCAGCTTGGTTCCGGACTATGGCTACACCTTC. Translation: CASSLVPDYGYTF. The chain has TRBV5-6 and TRBJ1-2; no definite D call. CDR3 length: 13 amino acids. The germline gives CDR1 SGHDT, CDR2 YYEEEE. The germline V and J ends were trimmed by 0 bases and 3 bases, with 6 bases remaining between them.

The V gene is TRBV29-1, the J gene TRBJ2-4; maybe TRBD1 (5 bases). Trimming cost V 3 bases and J 8 bases, with 11 bases left between them. CDR1 SQVTM and CDR2 ANQGSEA come from the germline V gene. The CDR3 length is 12 residues. CDR3 nucleotide sequence: TGCAGCGTTGACGAAGGGGCGGACATTCAGTACTTC. It translates to CSVDEGADIQYF. The variable domain in full, completed from reference TRBV29-1 and TRBJ2-4, reads SAVISQKPSRDICQRGTSLTIQCQVDSQVTMMFWYRQQPGQSLTLIATANQGSEATYESGFVIDKFPISRPNLTFSTLTVSNMSPEDSSIYLCSVDEGADIQYFGAGTRLSVL.

The rearrangement uses TRBV7-9 and TRBJ2-3, with D unresolved. CDR1 is SEHNR, CDR2 FQNEAQ, per germline (reference sequence). V dropped 1 base and J dropped 2 bases, with 13 bases sitting between them. The CDR3 covers 16 residues. The CDR3 nucleotides read TGTGCCAGCAGCTTAGTAAGGGTCTTGCTCACAGATACGCAGTATTTT. The encoded protein is CASSLVRVLLTDTQYF.

On this clonotype itself: A read error may account for a junction end that differs from germline. The chain carries TRBV5-1 and TRBJ2-3; 7 bases are shared with TRBD2. The CDR3 consists of 16 residues. The germline CDR1 and CDR2 sequences are SGHRS and YFSETQ. The CDR3, as DNA: TGCGTCAGCAGCTGGATCGGCGGGAGCCTCACAGATACGCAGTATTTT. Amino acids: CVSSWIGGSLTDTQYF.

The chain recombines TRBV20-1 with TRBJ2-1; TRBD2 matches 13 bases. CDR1 and CDR2 (germline): DFQATT, SNEGSKA (reference sequence). Trimming removed 5 bases from V and 7 bases from J; junction bases left unmatched: 11. The length of the CDR3 is 16 residues. CDR3 protein: CSAGGTSGISGNEQFF. As DNA, the CDR3 is TGCAGTGCTGGGGGGACTAGCGGGATTTCGGGAAATGAGCAGTTCTTC.

The gene calls are TRBV6-1 and TRBJ1-5; D unclear. Germline CDR1 is MNHNS and CDR2 is SASEGT. The CDR3 is 14 residues long. V was cut by 6 bases and J by 11 bases, with 20 bases left in between. The CDR3, as DNA: TGTGCCAGCAGCCCAATACCCTCACCTCGGGCCCAGCATTTT. This encodes CASSPIPSPRAQHF.